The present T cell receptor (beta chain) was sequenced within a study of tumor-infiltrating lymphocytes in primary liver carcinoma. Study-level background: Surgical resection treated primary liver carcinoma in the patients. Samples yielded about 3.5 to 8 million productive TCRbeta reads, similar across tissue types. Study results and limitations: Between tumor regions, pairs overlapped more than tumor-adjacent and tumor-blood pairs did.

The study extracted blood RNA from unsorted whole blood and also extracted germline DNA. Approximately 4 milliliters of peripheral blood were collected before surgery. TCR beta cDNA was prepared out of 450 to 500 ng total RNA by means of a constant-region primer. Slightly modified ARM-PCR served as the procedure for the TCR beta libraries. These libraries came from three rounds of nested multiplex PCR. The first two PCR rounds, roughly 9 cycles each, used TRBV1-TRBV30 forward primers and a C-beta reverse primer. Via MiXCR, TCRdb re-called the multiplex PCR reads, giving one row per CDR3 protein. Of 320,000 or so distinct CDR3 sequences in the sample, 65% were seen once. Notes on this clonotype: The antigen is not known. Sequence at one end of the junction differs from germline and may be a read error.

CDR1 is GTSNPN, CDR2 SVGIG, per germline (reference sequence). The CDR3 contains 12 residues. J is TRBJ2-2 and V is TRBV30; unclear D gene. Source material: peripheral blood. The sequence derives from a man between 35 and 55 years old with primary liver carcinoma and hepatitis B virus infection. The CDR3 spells CAWARNAGELFF. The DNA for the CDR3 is TGTGCCTGGGCCCGGAACGCCGGGGAGCTGTTTTTT.